This T cell receptor (beta chain) was profiled in a study of radiotherapy plus CTLA-4 blockade in lung cancer. Study observations and caveats: Early clonal dynamics of blood T cells, together with interferon-beta, were reported as the best response predictor. Following radiotherapy plus ipilimumab, tumor-derived TCR clones expanded in the blood.

Here immunoSEQ multiplex PCR was the method, and the copy in TCRdb shows in-frame clones only, minus some. This sample has tens of thousands of clones, with roughly four fifths found just once. Concerning this clone: Antigen specificity is unknown.

Patients had chemo-refractory metastatic non-small-cell lung cancer and received focal radiation plus CTLA-4 blockade that used ipilimumab. The sequence was collected from a human donor with non-small cell lung cancer who had stable disease on radiotherapy plus ipilimumab. Sequenced here: peripheral blood, sampled from a patient treated with radiotherapy plus ipilimumab.

The CDR3 DNA follows: TGTGCCAGCAGCTTGGCCGGGAGTTTGAACACTGAAGCTTTCTTT. This gives the protein CASSLAGSLNTEAFF. This rearrangement joins TRBV7-9 to TRBJ1-1; no firm D call. Trimming took off 3 bases at V and 0 bases at J, with 11 bases between the two ends. From germline, CDR1 is SEHNR and CDR2 FQNEAQ (reference sequence). This CDR3 is built from 15 residues.